This T cell receptor beta chain is from a study of T cells of healthy individuals. This clonotype was observed a few times. V shed 3 bases and J shed 0 bases, with 28 bases lying between them. Germline V gene sequence: CDR1 LNHDA, CDR2 SQIVND (reference sequence). This CDR3 is 21 amino acids long. TCRdb redid the calling of the 5' RACE reads with MiXCR, one entry per CDR3 protein. The profile shows about 53,000 distinct CDR3 sequences, about 15% of them singletons. This receptor was obtained from a human donor in good health. The rearrangement uses TRBV19 and TRBJ2-3; D is possibly TRBD1 or TRBD2 (5 bases each). The CDR3 nucleotides read TGTGCCAGTAGTATCCGAGACAGAATTCTCCTAGCCTCCCCTAGCACAGATACGCAGTATTTT. It codes for CASSIRDRILLASPSTDTQYF. The variable domain in full, completed from reference TRBV19 and TRBJ2-3, reads DGGITQSPKYLFRKEGQNVTLSCEQNLNHDAMYWYRQDPGQGLRLIYYSQIVNDFQKGDIAEGYSVSREKKESFPLTVTSAQKNPTAFYLCASSIRDRILLASPSTDTQYFGPGTRLTVL.